The T cell receptor beta chain described here comes from a study of cytomegalovirus exposure and HLA in healthy donors. This PCR relied on a set of 60 Vbeta primers and 13 Jbeta primers. Sequencing was performed with immunoSEQ multiplex PCR; in TCRdb, only in-frame clones are kept and a portion is missing. The sample has around 140,000 clones; 77% are singletons. There are 13 residues in the CDR3. Germline V lookup: CDR1 SGHRS, CDR2 YFSETQ. V was cut by 3 bases and J by 4 bases, with 11 bases left in between. Sample: PBMCs. This clonotype was obtained from a woman aged 55-69 years in good health and CMV-seronegative. The V call is TRBV5-1, the J call TRBJ2-7; D perhaps matches TRBD1 (5 bases). The CDR3 nucleotides read TGCGCCAGCAGCTCTCGTCCAGGGTACGAGCAGTACTTC. The encoded protein is CASSSRPGYEQYF.